A selection of T cell receptor beta chains follows, all from one sample in a study of T cells in Graves' hyperthyroidism and ophthalmopathy. TCRdb re-analysed the multiplex PCR reads in MiXCR, keeping a single row per CDR3 protein. The sample includes under 450,000 distinct CDR3 sequences, approximately 14% of them seen just once. Input material: blood. Receptors originate from a woman younger than 30 with Graves' hyperthyroidism. Both conserved end residues are part of each CDR3. A D gene is named only where the DNA matches it firmly. Size is omitted from some rows. Given values are once, few, many or a class for expanded clones.

>TRBV6-1|TRBD2|15|TRBJ2-3|many
CASEGTSGEADTQYF
TGTGCCAGCGAGGGGACTAGCGGGGAAGCAGATACGCAGTATTTT
>TRBV9|TRBD1|15|TRBJ2-7|many
CASSVVGTDRGEQYF
TGTGCCAGCAGCGTAGTTGGGACGGACAGGGGCGAGCAGTACTTC
>TRBV2|TRBD1|14|TRBJ2-7|many
CASTDRVDSYEQYF
TGTGCCAGCACCGACAGGGTGGACTCCTACGAGCAGTACTTC
>TRBV2|TRBD2|16|TRBJ2-1|NA
CASSSPGSGRNNEQFF
TGTGCCAGCAGCTCACCAGGAAGCGGGAGGAACAATGAGCAGTTCTTC
>TRBV11-2|NA|14|TRBJ2-1|NA
CASSLDPNSREQFF
TGTGCCAGCAGCTTAGACCCTAATTCGAGGGAGCAGTTCTTC
>TRBV2|TRBD1|16|TRBJ2-3|NA
CASTTLTGEWADTQYF
TGTGCCAGCACCACCTTGACAGGGGAGTGGGCAGATACGCAGTATTTT
>TRBV5-1|TRBD2|18|TRBJ2-1|NA
CASSFGTTTIISYNEQFF
TGCGCCAGCAGCTTCGGGACTACCACCATAATTTCCTACAATGAGCAGTTCTTC
>TRBV7-3|NA|15|TRBJ2-1|NA
CASSPFGAPYNEQFF
TGTGCCAGCAGCCCCTTCGGGGCCCCCTACAATGAGCAGTTCTTC
>TRBV4-1|TRBD1|16|TRBJ2-3|NA
CASSLRPGQSTDTQYF
TGCGCCAGCAGCCTACGGCCGGGACAGAGCACAGATACGCAGTATTTT
>TRBV5-1|TRBD2|15|TRBJ2-1|NA
CASSPRAGGGDEQFF
TGCGCCAGCTCCCCCAGGGCGGGGGGAGGAGATGAGCAGTTCTTC
>TRBV6-1|NA|13|TRBJ1-2|many
CASIYRTDYGYTF
TGTGCCAGCATTTATCGGACAGACTATGGCTACACCTTC
>TRBV18|TRBD1|15|TRBJ1-2|few
CASSPPGQKNYGYTF
TGTGCCAGCTCTCCGCCGGGACAGAAAAACTATGGCTACACCTTC
>TRBV9|TRBD1|14|TRBJ2-7|NA
CASSVEAGGNEQYF
TGTGCCAGCAGCGTAGAGGCAGGGGGCAACGAGCAGTACTTC
>TRBV7-8|NA|15|TRBJ1-5|many
CASSKSQNSQEAQHF
TGTGCCAGCAGCAAGAGTCAGAATTCGCAGGAGGCCCAGCATTTT
>TRBV5-6|NA|13|TRBJ2-3|NA
CASSLWSTDTQYF
TGTGCCAGCAGCTTGTGGAGCACAGATACGCAGTATTTT
>TRBV18|TRBD1|18|TRBJ1-5|many
CASSAEYRGRGSNQPQHF
TGTGCCAGCTCAGCCGAATACAGGGGGCGCGGATCCAATCAGCCCCAGCATTTT
>TRBV27|TRBD1|13|TRBJ1-5|many
CASRGQGGQPQHF
TGTGCCAGCAGGGGACAGGGCGGACAGCCCCAGCATTTT
>TRBV2|TRBD2|15|TRBJ2-1|NA
CASSPSSGVYNEQFF
TGTGCCAGCAGTCCGTCTAGCGGGGTTTACAATGAGCAGTTCTTC
>TRBV12-3/TRBV12-4|NA|12|TRBJ1-5|NA
CASKDLNQPQHF
TGTGCCAGCAAGGATCTAAATCAGCCCCAGCATTTT
>TRBV19|TRBD2|14|TRBJ2-3|NA
CASARAGVPDTQYF
TGTGCCAGCGCCCGTGCGGGAGTCCCAGATACGCAGTATTTT
>TRBV5-1|NA|15|TRBJ2-7|NA
CASSLEPGTFYEQYF
TGCGCCAGCAGCTTGGAGCCAGGGACCTTCTACGAGCAGTACTTC
>TRBV3-1|NA|16|TRBJ2-5|many
CASSPNTQAALGTQYF
TGTGCCAGCAGTCCAAACACCCAGGCGGCTCTCGGGACCCAGTACTTC